A single sample gave rise to the 21 T cell receptor beta chains below, sequenced in a study of shared T cell receptors in the human thymus (dated by TCRdb to the early 2020s). The method was the immunoSEQ multiplex PCR assay. TCRdb obtained this table from immuneACCESS and retained in-frame rearrangements with V and J assigned. These tables miss some clones; where compared with another copy, unresolved V genes account for less than half of the shortfall, and the remainder is unexplained. This sample has just under 550,000 clones in its table, and about 80% of those were observed once. The ten largest clones add up to approximately 0.013% of the sample. This sample also appeared in a second study, on human thymus T cells.

The source material was thymocytes. The receptor source for this set is a boy under two years old with a congenital heart defect. Donor details come from another sample of the same person, matched by shared clones.

The chain combines TRBV2 with TRBJ2-7; D may be TRBD2 (7 bases). In germline, CDR1 is SNHLY, CDR2 FYNNEI. V was shortened by 6 bases and J by 3 bases, with 21 bases between the two germline ends. The CDR3 contains 16 residues. CDR3 sequence: CASSAWGGGIGYEQYF. The CDR3, as DNA: TGTGCCAGCAGCGCCTGGGGAGGGGGAATCGGCTACGAGCAGTACTTC. The whole variable domain, remainder taken from reference TRBV2 and TRBJ2-7, is EPEVTQTPSHQVTQMGQEVILRCVPISNHLYFYWYRQILGQKVEFLVSFYNNEISEKSEIFDDQFSVERPDGSNFTLKIRSTKLEDSAMYFCASSAWGGGIGYEQYFGPGTRLTVT.

This clone has a single count. The chain recombines TRBV6-5 with TRBJ1-2; D unclear. Germline loops: CDR1 MNHEY, CDR2 SVGAGI. The CDR3 sequence is 15 residues long. The V and J ends lost 4 bases and 5 bases respectively, with 17 bases between them. The CDR3 DNA sequence: TGTGCCAGCAGTTGGAGACGAAGGAGTAAATATGGCTACACCTTC. Amino acid sequence: CASSWRRRSKYGYTF.

CDR3: CASSLTSEREAREQYF. CDR3 sequence (DNA): TGTGCCAGCAGCTTGACTTCGGAGCGGGAGGCCCGGGAGCAGTACTTC. The J gene is TRBJ2-7, the V gene TRBV7-2, with 9 bases lining up with TRBD2. After removal of 3 bases from V and 7 bases from J, the junction contained 13 bases not matched to a gene. Germline V lookup: CDR1 SGHTA, CDR2 FQGNSA. This CDR3 has 16 residues.

V is TRBV27 and J is TRBJ1-2, with TRBD1 matching 10 bases. The CDR3 is 14 amino acids. Germline lookup yields CDR1 MNHEY and CDR2 SMNVEV (reference sequence). J gave up 8 bases and V 8 bases, and 11 bases lay outside the gene matches. The CDR3 loop is CASGASRDRGGYTF. The DNA of the CDR3 is TGTGCCAGCGGCGCTAGCCGGGACAGGGGAGGCTACACCTTC.

The rearrangement links TRBV7-8 to TRBJ1-2, with 8 bases aligning to TRBD1. CDR3 size: 14 residues. Germline V lookup: CDR1 SGHVS, CDR2 FQNEAQ. V was clipped by 4 bases and J by 4 bases; unmatched bases: 5. The CDR3 sequence is CASSSDTGGYGYTF. The CDR3 nucleotides are TGTGCCAGCAGCTCAGATACAGGGGGCTATGGCTACACCTTC.

CDR3 in amino acids: CASSPEGQGGETQYF. The CDR3 DNA reads TGTGCCAGCAGCCCTGAGGGACAGGGCGGGGAGACCCAGTACTTC. V and J are TRBV27 and TRBJ2-5, with 9 bases fitting TRBD1. Germline assignment: CDR1 MNHEY and CDR2 SMNVEV (reference sequence). There are 15 residues in the CDR3. The J segment lost 5 bases and the V segment lost 6 bases, leaving 10 bases of the junction unmatched.

The rearrangement uses TRBV10-3 and TRBJ2-5, with a tentative D call TRBD2 (6 bases). V lost 4 bases to trimming and J lost 7 bases, with 10 bases between them. This CDR3 contains 12 residues. Germline V gives CDR1 ENHRY, CDR2 SYGVKD. The CDR3 is CAISGRGRTQYF. The CDR3 DNA reads TGTGCCATCAGTGGTCGGGGGAGGACCCAGTACTTC.

This clone is a singleton in its sample. This sequence joins TRBV7-2 and TRBJ2-7; 10 positions match TRBD2. Germline V gene sequence: CDR1 SGHTA, CDR2 FQGNSA. The CDR3 runs to 15 residues. The V gene end was trimmed by 5 bases and the J gene end by 1 base; junction bases not matched to a gene: 5. The CDR3 loop is CASSRRTSGSYEQYF. CDR3 sequence (DNA): TGTGCCAGCAGCCGCCGGACTAGCGGATCCTACGAGCAGTACTTC.

The CDR3 here is CASSQESAPRVWGYTF. CDR3 nucleotide sequence: TGCGCCAGCAGCCAAGAGTCCGCCCCCAGGGTCTGGGGCTACACCTTC. The chain links TRBV4-3 to TRBJ1-2; weak D call: TRBD1 (5 bases). The V end lost 0 bases, the J end lost 8 bases, and 19 bases lay between the germline ends. The V gene's germline CDR1 is LGHNA and CDR2 YSLEER. The CDR3 contains 16 residues.

V usage is TRBV28 and J usage is TRBJ1-1, with TRBD1 matching 8 bases. The CDR3 runs to 17 residues. V was clipped by 4 bases and J by 1 base; unmatched bases: 11. The germline V gene has CDR1 MDHEN and CDR2 SYDVKM. This CDR3 reads CASSSATGGTANTEAFF. The DNA of the CDR3 is TGTGCCAGCAGTTCAGCCACAGGGGGTACCGCGAACACTGAAGCTTTCTTT.

The V and J genes are TRBV5-4 and TRBJ2-3, with D possibly TRBD2 on 5 matching bases. Trimming removed 3 bases from V and 3 bases from J, with 8 bases in between. In germline, CDR1 is SGHNT, CDR2 YYREEE (reference sequence). There are 13 residues in the CDR3. CDR3 sequence (DNA): TGTGCCAGCAGCTCACGGACTACAGATACGCAGTATTTT. This codes for CASSSRTTDTQYF.

The chain has TRBV7-4 and TRBJ2-5; tentatively, D is TRBD2 (5 bases). CDR1 and CDR2 from the germline V gene are SGHVT and SQSDAQ. CDR3 length equals 16 residues. The V gene lost 1 base and the J gene lost 9 bases, with 21 bases spanning the gap. The DNA for the CDR3 is TGTGCCAGCAGCTTAGGACGGCTAGCCGACGACAAGGCCCAGTACTTC. Translated, it gives CASSLGRLADDKAQYF.

The chain links TRBV25-1 to TRBJ1-2; 7 bases map to TRBD1. Germline V lookup: CDR1 MGHDK, CDR2 SYGVNS. With 5 bases clipped from V and 2 bases from J, the junction kept 8 bases outside the gene matches. The CDR3 is 15 residues long. CDR3 sequence: CASSPKDRRNYGYTF. DNA for the CDR3: TGTGCCAGCAGTCCAAAGGACAGGCGGAACTATGGCTACACCTTC.

V is TRBV12-5 and J is TRBJ1-1; 8 positions agree with TRBD1. J gave up 11 bases and V 4 bases, and 15 bases lay outside the gene matches. The CDR3 length is 15 residues. Germline V gene lookup returns CDR1 LGHNT and CDR2 FRNRAP. CDR3 nucleotides: TGTGCTAGTGGTTCCGGACAGGGTTTTCCCCTGGGGGCTTTCTTT. It codes for CASGSGQGFPLGAFF.

This clone was picked up a small number of times. The CDR3 bases are TGTGCCAGCAGCAAACGGCGCCCACTAGCGGGTTACTACGAGCAGTACTTC. Translating gives CASSKRRPLAGYYEQYF. The chain combines TRBV21-1 with TRBJ2-7; the tabulated D call, TRBD2, remains unverified against the DNA. TRBV21-1 is reported as a pseudogene. The CDR3 is 17 amino acids.

This clone appeared a few times. The CDR3 sequence is CASSYRSGGTGYTF. The CDR3, as DNA: TGTGCCAGCAGTTATAGGTCAGGGGGGACTGGCTACACCTTC. The chain combines TRBV6-5 with TRBJ1-2; 7 bases align to TRBD1. V trimming: 3 bases; J trimming: 7 bases; junction bases outside the gene matches: 8. Germline V gene sequence: CDR1 MNHEY, CDR2 SVGAGI. CDR3 length: 14 amino acids.

The genes are TRBV10-2 and TRBJ2-7; D call uncertain. V was trimmed by 7 bases and J by 1 base, leaving 14 bases between them. The CDR3 totals 14 residues. The V gene's germline CDR1 is WSHSY and CDR2 SAAADI. The CDR3 DNA reads TGCGCCAGCAAAATTGGCAGAGCGTCCTACGAGCAGTACTTC. This encodes CASKIGRASYEQYF.

The chain has TRBV14 and TRBJ2-3; 7 nucleotides align to TRBD2. CDR1 and CDR2 from the germline V gene are SGHDN and FVKESK. The length of the CDR3 is 17 residues. V was clipped by 2 bases and J by 2 bases; unmatched bases: 10. The CDR3 nucleotides are TGTGCCAGCAGCCAATCAAGCGGGATGGGGTTCACAGATACGCAGTATTTT. This sequence encodes CASSQSSGMGFTDTQYF.

V gene TRBV6-1 combines with J gene TRBJ1-5, with D possibly matching TRBD1 (5 bases). Per germline, CDR1 MNHNS and CDR2 SASEGT. CDR3 length: 14 amino acids. V was clipped by 8 bases and J by 7 bases, with 18 bases between them. The CDR3 DNA sequence: TGTGCCAGCGGCGGGACTCGAGGGCGGCAGCCCCAGCATTTT. Translated, it gives CASGGTRGRQPQHF.

V gene TRBV5-1 combines with J gene TRBJ2-7; 8 nucleotides agree with TRBD1. The germline V gene has CDR1 SGHRS and CDR2 YFSETQ. CDR3 length equals 16 residues. V lost 0 bases, J lost 0 bases, and 5 bases stayed unmatched. The CDR3, as DNA: TGCGCCAGCAGCTTGGAAGGGACAGGAAGCTCCTACGAGCAGTACTTC. This gives the protein CASSLEGTGSSYEQYF.

This chain connects TRBV4-3 to TRBJ2-5; D call uncertain. The DNA matches TRBJ2-7 better at its end, which makes the J call doubtful. This CDR3 has 14 residues. Germline V gives CDR1 LGHNA, CDR2 YSLEER. CDR3 amino acids: CASSQESGFYEQYF. In DNA, the CDR3 is TGCGCCAGCAGCCAAGAATCGGGTTTCTACGAGCAGTACTTC.